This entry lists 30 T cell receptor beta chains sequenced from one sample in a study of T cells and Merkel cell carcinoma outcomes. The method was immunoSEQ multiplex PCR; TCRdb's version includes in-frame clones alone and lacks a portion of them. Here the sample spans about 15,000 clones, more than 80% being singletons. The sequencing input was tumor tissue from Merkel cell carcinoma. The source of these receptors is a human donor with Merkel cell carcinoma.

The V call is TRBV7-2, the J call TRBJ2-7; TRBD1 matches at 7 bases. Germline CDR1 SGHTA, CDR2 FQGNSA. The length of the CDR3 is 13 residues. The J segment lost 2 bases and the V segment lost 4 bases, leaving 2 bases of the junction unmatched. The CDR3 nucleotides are TGTGCCAGCAGCTACAGGGGCACCTACGAGCAGTACTTC. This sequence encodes CASSYRGTYEQYF.

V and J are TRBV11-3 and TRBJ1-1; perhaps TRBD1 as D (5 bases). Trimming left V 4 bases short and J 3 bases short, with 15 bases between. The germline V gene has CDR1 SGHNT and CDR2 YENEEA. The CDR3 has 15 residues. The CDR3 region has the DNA TGTGCCAGCAGCTCTCAACGGGGAGGGGACACTGAAGCTTTCTTT. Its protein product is CASSSQRGGDTEAFF.

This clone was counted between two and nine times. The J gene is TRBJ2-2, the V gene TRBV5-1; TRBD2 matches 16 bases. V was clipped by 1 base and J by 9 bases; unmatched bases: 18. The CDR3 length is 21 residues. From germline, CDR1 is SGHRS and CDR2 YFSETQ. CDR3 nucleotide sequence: TGCGCCAGCAGCTTGATTTCCGGGACAGAGGGACTAGCGGGAGGGAAGAGGGAGCTGTTTTTT. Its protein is CASSLISGTEGLAGGKRELFF.

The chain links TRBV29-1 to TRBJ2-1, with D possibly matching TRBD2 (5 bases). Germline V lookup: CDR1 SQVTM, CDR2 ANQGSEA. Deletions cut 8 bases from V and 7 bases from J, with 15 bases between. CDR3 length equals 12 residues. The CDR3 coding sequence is TGCAGCCTTCTGTTGAGGGAGAATGAGCAGTTCTTC. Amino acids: CSLLLRENEQFF.

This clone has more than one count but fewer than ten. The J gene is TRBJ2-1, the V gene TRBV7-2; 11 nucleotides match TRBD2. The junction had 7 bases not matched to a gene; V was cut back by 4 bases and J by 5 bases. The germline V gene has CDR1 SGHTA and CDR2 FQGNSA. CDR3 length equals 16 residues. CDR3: CASSSPSGGQHNEQFF. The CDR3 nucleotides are TGTGCCAGCAGCTCTCCTAGCGGGGGGCAGCACAATGAGCAGTTCTTC.

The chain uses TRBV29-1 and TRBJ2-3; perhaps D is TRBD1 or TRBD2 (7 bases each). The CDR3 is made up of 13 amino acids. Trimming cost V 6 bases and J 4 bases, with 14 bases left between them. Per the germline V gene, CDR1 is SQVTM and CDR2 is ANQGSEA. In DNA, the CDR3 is TGCAGCGTGGGGGGGGACAGATCAGATACGCAGTATTTT. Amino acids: CSVGGDRSDTQYF.

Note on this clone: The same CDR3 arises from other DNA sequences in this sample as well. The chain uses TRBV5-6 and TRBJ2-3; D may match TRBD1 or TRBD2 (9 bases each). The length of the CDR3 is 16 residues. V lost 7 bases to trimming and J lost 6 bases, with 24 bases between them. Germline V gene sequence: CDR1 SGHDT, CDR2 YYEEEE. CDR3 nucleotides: TGTGCCAGCTCCTTGCGGGGGGGACAGGGAACCGATACGCAGTATTTT. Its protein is CASSLRGGQGTDTQYF.

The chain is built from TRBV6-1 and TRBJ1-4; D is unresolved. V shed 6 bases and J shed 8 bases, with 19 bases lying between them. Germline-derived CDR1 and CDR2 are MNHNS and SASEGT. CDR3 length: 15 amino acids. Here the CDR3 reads CASRASGSSGEKLFF. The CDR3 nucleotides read TGTGCCAGCAGGGCTTCCGGGTCTTCAGGAGAAAAACTGTTTTTT.

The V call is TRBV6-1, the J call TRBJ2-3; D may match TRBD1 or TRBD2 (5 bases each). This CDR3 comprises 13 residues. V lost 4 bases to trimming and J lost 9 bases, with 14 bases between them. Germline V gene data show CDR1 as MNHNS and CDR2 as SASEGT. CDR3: CASSGLGGPTQYF. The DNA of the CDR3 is TGTGCCAGCAGTGGCCTTGGGGGTCCAACGCAGTATTTT.

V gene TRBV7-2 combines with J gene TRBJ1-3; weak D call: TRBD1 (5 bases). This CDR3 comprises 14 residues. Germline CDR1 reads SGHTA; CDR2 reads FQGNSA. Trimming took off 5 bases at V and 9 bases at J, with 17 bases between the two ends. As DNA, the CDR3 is TGTGCCAGCAGCCTGGACATGACGACGGGCACCATATATTTT. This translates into CASSLDMTTGTIYF.

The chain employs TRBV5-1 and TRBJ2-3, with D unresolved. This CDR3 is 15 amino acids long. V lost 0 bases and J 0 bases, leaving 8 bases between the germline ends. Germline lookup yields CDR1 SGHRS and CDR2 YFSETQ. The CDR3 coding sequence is TGCGCCAGCAGCTTGGGCGGCCGGAGCACAGATACGCAGTATTTT. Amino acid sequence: CASSLGGRSTDTQYF.

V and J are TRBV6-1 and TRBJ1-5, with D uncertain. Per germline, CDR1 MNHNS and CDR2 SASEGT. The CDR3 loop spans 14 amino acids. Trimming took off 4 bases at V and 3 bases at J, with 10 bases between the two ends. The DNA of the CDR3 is TGTGCCAGCAGTGGGGAACGGATCAATCAGCCCCAGCATTTT. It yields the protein CASSGERINQPQHF.

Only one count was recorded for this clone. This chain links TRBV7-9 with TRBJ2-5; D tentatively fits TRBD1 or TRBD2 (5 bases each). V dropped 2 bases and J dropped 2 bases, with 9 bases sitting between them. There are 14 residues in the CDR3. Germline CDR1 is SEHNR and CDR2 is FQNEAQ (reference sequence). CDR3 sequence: CASSLTGGQETQYF. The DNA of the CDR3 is TGTGCCAGCAGCTTAACTGGGGGACAAGAGACCCAGTACTTC.

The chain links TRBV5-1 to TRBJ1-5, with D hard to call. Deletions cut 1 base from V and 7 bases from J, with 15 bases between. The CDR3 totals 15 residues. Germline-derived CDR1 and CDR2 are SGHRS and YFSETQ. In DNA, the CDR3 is TGCGCCAGCAGCTTGTCTGGGAATTATAACCAGCCCCAGCATTTT. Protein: CASSLSGNYNQPQHF.

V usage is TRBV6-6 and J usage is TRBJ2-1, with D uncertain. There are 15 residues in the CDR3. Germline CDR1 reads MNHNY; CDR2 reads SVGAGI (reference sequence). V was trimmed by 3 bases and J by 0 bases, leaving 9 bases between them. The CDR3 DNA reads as TGTGCCAGCAGTTATCTGCTGGGCTCCTACAATGAGCAGTTCTTC. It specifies CASSYLLGSYNEQFF.

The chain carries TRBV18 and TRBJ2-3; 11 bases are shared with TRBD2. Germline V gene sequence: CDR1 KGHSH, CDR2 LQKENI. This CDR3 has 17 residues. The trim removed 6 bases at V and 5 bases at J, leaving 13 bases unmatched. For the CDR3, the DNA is TGTGCCAGCTCCCGCGCCCTTACTAGCGGGAGAGGAGATACGCAGTATTTT. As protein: CASSRALTSGRGDTQYF.

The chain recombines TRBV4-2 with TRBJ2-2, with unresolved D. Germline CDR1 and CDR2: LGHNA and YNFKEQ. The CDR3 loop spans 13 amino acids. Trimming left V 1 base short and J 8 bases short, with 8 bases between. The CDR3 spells CASSQAVGGELFF. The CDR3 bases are TGTGCCAGCAGCCAAGCGGTGGGTGGGGAGCTGTTTTTT.

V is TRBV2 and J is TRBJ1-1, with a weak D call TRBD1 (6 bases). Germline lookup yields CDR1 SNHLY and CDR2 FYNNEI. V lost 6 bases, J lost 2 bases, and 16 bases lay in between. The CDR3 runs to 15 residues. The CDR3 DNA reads TGTGCCAGCAGCCTGATAGGGGGAAGAAACACTGAAGCTTTCTTT. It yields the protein CASSLIGGRNTEAFF. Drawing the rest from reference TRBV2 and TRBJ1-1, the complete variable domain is EPEVTQTPSHQVTQMGQEVILRCVPISNHLYFYWYRQILGQKVEFLVSFYNNEISEKSEIFDDQFSVERPDGSNFTLKIRSTKLEDSAMYFCASSLIGGRNTEAFFGQGTRLTVV.

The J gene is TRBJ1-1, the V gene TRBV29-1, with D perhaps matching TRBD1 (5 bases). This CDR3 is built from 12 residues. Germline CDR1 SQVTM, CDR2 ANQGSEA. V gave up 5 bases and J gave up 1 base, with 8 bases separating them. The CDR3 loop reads CSVRGGNTEAFF. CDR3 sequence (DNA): TGCAGCGTTCGGGGGGGGAACACTGAAGCTTTCTTT.

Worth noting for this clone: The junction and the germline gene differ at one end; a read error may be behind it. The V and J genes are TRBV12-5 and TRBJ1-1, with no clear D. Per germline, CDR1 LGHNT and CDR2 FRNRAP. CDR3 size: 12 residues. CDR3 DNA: TGTGTTAGTGGTTTTGAAGGCCAAGGAGCTTGCTTT. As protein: CVSGFEGQGACF. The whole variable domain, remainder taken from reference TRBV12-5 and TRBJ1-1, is DARVTQTPRHKVTEMGQEVTMRCQPILGHNTVFWYRQTMMQGLELLAYFRNRAPLDDSGMPKDRFSAEMPDATLATLKIQPSEPRDSAVYFCVSGFEGQGACFGQGTRLTVV.

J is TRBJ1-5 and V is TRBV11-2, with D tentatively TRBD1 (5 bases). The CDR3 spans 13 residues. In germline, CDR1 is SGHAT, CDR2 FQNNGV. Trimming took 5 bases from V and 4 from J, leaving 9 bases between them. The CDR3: CASSPGGNQPQHF. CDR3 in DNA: TGTGCCAGCAGCCCGGGGGGGAATCAGCCCCAGCATTTT.

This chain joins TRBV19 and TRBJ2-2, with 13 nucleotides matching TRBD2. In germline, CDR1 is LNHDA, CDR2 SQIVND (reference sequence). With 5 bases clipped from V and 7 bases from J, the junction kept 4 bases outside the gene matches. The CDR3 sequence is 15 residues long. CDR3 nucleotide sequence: TGTGCCAGTAGTTCGGGACTAGCGGGGAACGGGGAGCTGTTTTTT. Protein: CASSSGLAGNGELFF.

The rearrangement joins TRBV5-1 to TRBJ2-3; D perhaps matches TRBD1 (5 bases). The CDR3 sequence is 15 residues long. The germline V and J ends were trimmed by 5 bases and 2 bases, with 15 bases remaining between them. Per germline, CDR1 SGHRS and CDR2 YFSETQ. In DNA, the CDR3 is TGCGCCAGCAGACTACAAATGACAGCCACAGATACGCAGTATTTT. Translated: CASRLQMTATDTQYF.

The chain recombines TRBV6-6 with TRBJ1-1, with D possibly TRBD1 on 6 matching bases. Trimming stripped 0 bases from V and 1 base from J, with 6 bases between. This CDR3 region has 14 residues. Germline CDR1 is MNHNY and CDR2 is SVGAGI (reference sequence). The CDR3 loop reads CASSYSGGNTEAFF. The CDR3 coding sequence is TGTGCCAGCAGTTACTCAGGGGGGAACACTGAAGCTTTCTTT.

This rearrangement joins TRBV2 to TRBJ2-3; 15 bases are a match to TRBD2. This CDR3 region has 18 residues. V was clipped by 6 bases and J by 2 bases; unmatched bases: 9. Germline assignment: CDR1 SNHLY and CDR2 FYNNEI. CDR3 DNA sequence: TGTGCCAGCAGGGGTGGACTAGCGGGGGGGCAGCTCACAGATACGCAGTATTTT. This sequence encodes CASRGGLAGGQLTDTQYF.

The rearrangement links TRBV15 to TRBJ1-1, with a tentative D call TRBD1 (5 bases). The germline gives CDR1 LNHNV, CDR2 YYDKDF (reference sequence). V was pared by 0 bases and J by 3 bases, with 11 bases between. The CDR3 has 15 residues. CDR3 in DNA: TGTGCCACCAGCAGAGATTATGTAGGGGACACTGAAGCTTTCTTT. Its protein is CATSRDYVGDTEAFF. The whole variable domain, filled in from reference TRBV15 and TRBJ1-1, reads DAMVIQNPRYQVTQFGKPVTLSCSQTLNHNVMYWYQQKSSQAPKLLFHYYDKDFNNEADTPDNFQSRRPNTSFCFLDIRSPGLGDTAMYLCATSRDYVGDTEAFFGQGTRLTVV.

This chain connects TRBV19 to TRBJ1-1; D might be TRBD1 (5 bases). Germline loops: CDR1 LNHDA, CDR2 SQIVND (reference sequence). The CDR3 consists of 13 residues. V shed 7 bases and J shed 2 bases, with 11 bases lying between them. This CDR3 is CASTGGSNTEAFF. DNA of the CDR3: TGTGCCAGTACGGGGGGATCCAACACTGAAGCTTTCTTT.

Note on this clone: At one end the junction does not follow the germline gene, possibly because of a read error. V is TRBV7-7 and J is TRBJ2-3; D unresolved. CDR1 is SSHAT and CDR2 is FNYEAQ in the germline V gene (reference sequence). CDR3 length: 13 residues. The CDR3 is CASSQDSTDTQYF. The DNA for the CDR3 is TGTGCTAGCAGCCAAGATAGCACAGATACGCAGTATTTT.

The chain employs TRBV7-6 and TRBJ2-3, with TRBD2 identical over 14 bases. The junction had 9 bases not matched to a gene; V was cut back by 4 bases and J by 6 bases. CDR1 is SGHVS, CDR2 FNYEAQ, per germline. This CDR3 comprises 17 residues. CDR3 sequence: CASSSKGLAGGWDTQYF. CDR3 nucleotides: TGTGCCAGCAGCTCGAAAGGACTAGCGGGGGGCTGGGATACGCAGTATTTT.

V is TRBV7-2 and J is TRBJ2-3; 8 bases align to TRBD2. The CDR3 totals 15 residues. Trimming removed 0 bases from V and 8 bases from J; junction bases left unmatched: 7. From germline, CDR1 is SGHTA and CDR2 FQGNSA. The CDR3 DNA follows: TGTGCCAGCAGCTTAGCGACGGTCCTAGCGGGTACGCAGTATTTT. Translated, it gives CASSLATVLAGTQYF.